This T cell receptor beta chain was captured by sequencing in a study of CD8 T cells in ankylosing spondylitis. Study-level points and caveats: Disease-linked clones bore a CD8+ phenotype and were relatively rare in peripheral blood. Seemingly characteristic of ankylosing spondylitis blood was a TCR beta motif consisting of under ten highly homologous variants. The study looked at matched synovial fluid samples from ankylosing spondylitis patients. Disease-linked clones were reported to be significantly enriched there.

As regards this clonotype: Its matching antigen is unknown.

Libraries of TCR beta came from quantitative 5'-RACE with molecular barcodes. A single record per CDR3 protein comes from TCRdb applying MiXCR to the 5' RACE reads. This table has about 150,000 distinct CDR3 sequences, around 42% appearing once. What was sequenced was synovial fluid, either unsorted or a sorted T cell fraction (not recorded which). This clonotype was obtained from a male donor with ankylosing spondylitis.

The CDR3 sequence: CASSRGVLAETQYF. Written as DNA, the CDR3 is TGTGCCAGCTCACGGGGTGTGTTGGCGGAGACCCAGTACTTC. V gene TRBV18 combines with J gene TRBJ2-5; no firm D call. Per the germline V gene, CDR1 is KGHSH and CDR2 is LQKENI. The CDR3 totals 14 residues. V dropped 4 bases and J dropped 5 bases, with 14 bases sitting between them. Based on the CDR3 plus reference TRBV18 and TRBJ2-5, the full variable domain is NAGVMQNPRHLVRRRGQEARLRCSPMKGHSHVYWYRQLPEEGLKFMVYLQKENIIDESGMPKERFSAEFPKEGPSILRIQQVVRGDSAAYFCASSRGVLAETQYFGPGTRLLVL.